Following are 13 T cell receptor beta chains from one sample sequenced in a study of CD8 T cells in Susac syndrome. It was with random hexamers that roughly 0.45 to 1 ug RNA was reverse transcribed. Using its own MiXCR run on the immunoSEQ multiplex PCR reads, TCRdb lists one record per CDR3 protein. The repertoire includes some 160,000 distinct CDR3 sequences, 90% to 95% of them detected once, and 0.08% sits in the top ten. Material for sequencing was CD4+ T cells from PBMCs. The receptors shown here come from a human donor in good health.

The chain carries TRBV7-2 and TRBJ2-7; 9 bases agree with TRBD1. The germline V gene encodes CDR1 SGHTA and CDR2 FQGNSA. V shed 4 bases, J shed 6 bases, and the junction held 7 bases outside the gene matches. The CDR3 loop spans 14 amino acids. The CDR3, as DNA: TGTGCCAGCAGCTGGACAGGGGTGGAGGGCGAGCAGTACTTC. It yields the protein CASSWTGVEGEQYF.

This chain links TRBV5-4 with TRBJ2-2; D gene unclear. The germline V and J ends were trimmed by 0 bases and 7 bases, with 7 bases remaining between them. This CDR3 is 13 amino acids long. Germline CDR1 and CDR2: SGHNT and YYREEE (reference sequence). The DNA for the CDR3 is TGTGCCAGCAGCTTGGCGGTCGTCGGGGAGCTGTTTTTT. It codes for CASSLAVVGELFF.

This clonotype was seen only a few times. The chain has TRBV30 and TRBJ1-5; D gene unclear. Germline assignment: CDR1 GTSNPN and CDR2 SVGIG (reference sequence). V lost 0 bases and J lost 0, with 3 bases in between. This CDR3 has 13 residues. The DNA of the CDR3 is TGTGCCTGGAGTGTCGGTAGCAATCAGCCCCAGCATTTT. Translated: CAWSVGSNQPQHF.

The V and J genes are TRBV7-2 and TRBJ2-2, with D unresolved. Germline CDR1 and CDR2: SGHTA and FQGNSA. This CDR3 has 14 amino acids. V dropped 5 bases and J dropped 3 bases, with 10 bases sitting between them. The chain's CDR3 is CASSTPSYTGELFF. DNA for the CDR3: TGTGCCAGCAGCACCCCTAGTTACACCGGGGAGCTGTTTTTT. The full variable domain, with the rest looked up from reference TRBV7-2 and TRBJ2-2, is GAGVSQSPSNKVTEKGKDVELRCDPISGHTALYWYRQSLGQGLEFLIYFQGNSAPDKSGLPSDRFSAERTGGSVSTLTIQRTQQEDSAVYLCASSTPSYTGELFFGEGSRLTVL.

The V call is TRBV5-1, the J call TRBJ2-3; D is possibly TRBD1 (7 bases). The CDR3 consists of 16 residues. Looked up from germline, CDR1 is SGHRS and CDR2 is YFSETQ. V lost 3 bases to trimming and J lost 0 bases, with 14 bases between them. The CDR3 region is CASSSQGGSSTDTQYF. In DNA form, the CDR3 reads TGCGCCAGCAGCTCTCAGGGGGGCTCTAGCACAGATACGCAGTATTTT.

This rearrangement joins TRBV4-2 to TRBJ2-2, with TRBD1 matching 7 bases. The CDR3 has 17 residues. Germline V gives CDR1 LGHNA, CDR2 YNFKEQ. The ends lost 1 base at V and 6 bases at J; junction bases unmatched: 11. CDR3 sequence (DNA): TGTGCCAGCAGCCAAGCCCGCGACAGGGTATATCCCGGGGAGCTGTTTTTT. This translates into CASSQARDRVYPGELFF.

V and J are TRBV2 and TRBJ1-1, with TRBD1 as a possible D gene (6 bases). With 6 bases removed from V and 11 bases from J, the gap between germline ends came to 22 bases. CDR3 length: 14 residues. Germline CDR1 and CDR2: SNHLY and FYNNEI. The CDR3 loop reads CASSAGTTETQAFF. The CDR3, as DNA: TGTGCCAGCAGCGCCGGGACAACGGAGACCCAGGCTTTCTTT. Filled out from reference TRBV2 and TRBJ1-1, the complete variable domain reads EPEVTQTPSHQVTQMGQEVILRCVPISNHLYFYWYRQILGQKVEFLVSFYNNEISEKSEIFDDQFSVERPDGSNFTLKIRSTKLEDSAMYFCASSAGTTETQAFFGQGTRLTVV.

The chain has TRBV5-1 and TRBJ2-1; 9 nucleotides align to TRBD1. CDR1 and CDR2 (germline): SGHRS, YFSETQ. CDR3 size: 14 residues. Germline trimming cut 5 bases from V and 3 bases from J; bases unmatched to any gene: 3. The CDR3: CASSRDRDYNEQFF. CDR3 bases: TGCGCCAGCAGTCGGGACAGGGACTACAATGAGCAGTTCTTC.

The CDR3 loop reads CASSQPNPGQGPYGYTF. The DNA of the CDR3 is TGCGCCAGCAGTCAGCCAAACCCGGGACAGGGCCCCTATGGCTACACCTTC. The chain links TRBV23-1 to TRBJ1-2, with TRBD1 matching 9 bases. TRBV23-1 is recorded as an ORF, its role being uncertain. J was trimmed by 4 bases and V by 3 bases; bases with no gene match: 12. The CDR3 consists of 17 residues.

The chain employs TRBV6-5 and TRBJ1-5, with no clear D. Germline V gene sequence: CDR1 MNHEY, CDR2 SVGAGI. There are 12 residues in the CDR3. V gave up 5 bases and J gave up 4 bases, with 6 bases separating them. CDR3 loop: CASSHQNQPQHF. As DNA, the CDR3 is TGTGCCAGCAGTCACCAGAATCAGCCCCAGCATTTT.

This sequence joins TRBV4-3 and TRBJ1-6, with D unresolved. The CDR3 has 13 amino acids. V gave up 2 bases and J gave up 8 bases, with 7 bases separating them. The germline gives CDR1 LGHNA, CDR2 YSLEER. This CDR3 is CASSQTTDSPLHF. The CDR3, as DNA: TGCGCCAGCAGCCAAACCACGGATTCACCCCTCCACTTT.

This clonotype was detected once. This sequence joins TRBV30 and TRBJ2-7; 12 nucleotides match TRBD2. CDR3 size: 14 residues. V lost 4 bases to trimming and J lost 9 bases; unmatched junction nucleotides: 10. Per the germline V gene, CDR1 is GTSNPN and CDR2 is SVGIG (reference sequence). CDR3 sequence: CAWTWTSGVTVQYF. CDR3 nucleotides: TGTGCCTGGACCTGGACTAGCGGGGTGACGGTGCAGTACTTC.

The rearrangement joins TRBV20-1 to TRBJ2-3; 10 bases agree with TRBD1. Looked up from germline, CDR1 is DFQATT and CDR2 is SNEGSKA (reference sequence). The CDR3 consists of 12 residues. The CDR3 loop reads CSGTGGTDTQYF. CDR3 in DNA: TGCAGCGGGACAGGGGGCACAGATACGCAGTATTTT.